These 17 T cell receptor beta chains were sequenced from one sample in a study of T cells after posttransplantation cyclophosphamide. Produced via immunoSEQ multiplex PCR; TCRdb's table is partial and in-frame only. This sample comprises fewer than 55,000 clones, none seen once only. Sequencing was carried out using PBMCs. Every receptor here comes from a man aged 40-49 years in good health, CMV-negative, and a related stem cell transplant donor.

This chain's CDR3 is CASSMQGLDTQYF. For the CDR3, the DNA is TGTGCCAGCAGCATGCAGGGTTTGGATACGCAGTATTTT. This rearrangement joins TRBV7-3 to TRBJ2-3; weak D call: TRBD1 (5 bases). The CDR3 runs 13 residues. The germline V and J ends were trimmed by 5 bases and 6 bases, with 12 bases remaining between them. CDR1 and CDR2 from the germline V gene are SGHTA and FQGTGA.

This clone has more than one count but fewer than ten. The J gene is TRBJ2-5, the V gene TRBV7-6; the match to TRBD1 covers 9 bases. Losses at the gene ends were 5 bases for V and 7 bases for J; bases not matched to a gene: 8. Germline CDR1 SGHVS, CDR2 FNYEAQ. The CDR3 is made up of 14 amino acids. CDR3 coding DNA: TGTGCCAGCAGCCCAAACAGGGGGCCAGGGACCCAGTACTTC. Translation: CASSPNRGPGTQYF.

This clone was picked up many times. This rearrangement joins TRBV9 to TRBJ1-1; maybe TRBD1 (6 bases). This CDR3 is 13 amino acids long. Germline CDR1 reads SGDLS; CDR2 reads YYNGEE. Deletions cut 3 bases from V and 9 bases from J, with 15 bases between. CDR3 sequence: CASSGGPAVKAFF. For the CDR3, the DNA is TGTGCCAGCAGCGGGGGGCCGGCCGTAAAAGCTTTCTTT.

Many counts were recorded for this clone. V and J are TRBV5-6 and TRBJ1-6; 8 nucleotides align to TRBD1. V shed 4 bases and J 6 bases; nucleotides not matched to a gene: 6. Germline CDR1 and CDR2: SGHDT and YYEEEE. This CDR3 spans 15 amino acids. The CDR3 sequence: CASSTRTGSNSPLHF. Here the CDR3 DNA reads TGTGCCAGCAGCACCAGGACAGGGTCTAATTCACCCCTCCACTTT.

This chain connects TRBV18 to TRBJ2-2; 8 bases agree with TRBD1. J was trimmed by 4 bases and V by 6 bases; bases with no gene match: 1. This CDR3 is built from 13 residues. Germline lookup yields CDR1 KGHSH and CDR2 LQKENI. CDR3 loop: CASSGQGTGELFF. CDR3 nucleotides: TGTGCCAGCTCCGGACAGGGCACCGGGGAGCTGTTTTTT.

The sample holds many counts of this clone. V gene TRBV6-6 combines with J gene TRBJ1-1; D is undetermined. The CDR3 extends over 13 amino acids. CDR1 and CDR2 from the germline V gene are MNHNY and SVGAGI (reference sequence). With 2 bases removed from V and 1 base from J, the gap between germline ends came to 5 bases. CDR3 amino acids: CASSYNQNTEAFF. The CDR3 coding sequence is TGTGCCAGCAGTTACAATCAGAACACTGAAGCTTTCTTT.

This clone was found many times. CDR3: CASSSSGTNNEQFF. The CDR3 DNA follows: TGTGCCAGCAGCTCCTCCGGGACTAACAATGAGCAGTTCTTC. This chain joins TRBV7-3 and TRBJ2-1; 7 bases line up with TRBD2. The germline V gene has CDR1 SGHTA and CDR2 FQGTGA. The V segment lost 4 bases and the J segment 5 bases; nucleotides outside the gene matches: 5. The CDR3 runs to 14 residues.

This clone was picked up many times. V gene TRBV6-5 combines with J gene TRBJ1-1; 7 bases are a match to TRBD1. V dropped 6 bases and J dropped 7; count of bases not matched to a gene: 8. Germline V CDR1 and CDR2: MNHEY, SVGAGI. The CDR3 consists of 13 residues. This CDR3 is CASRQGPVDEAFF. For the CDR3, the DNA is TGTGCCAGCAGACAGGGGCCGGTTGATGAAGCTTTCTTT.

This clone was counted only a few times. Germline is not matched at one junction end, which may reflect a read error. The CDR3 sequence is CANSRQGGNSPLHF. Written as DNA, the CDR3 is TGTGCCAACAGTCGACAGGGGGGTAATTCACCCCTCCACTTT. The chain couples TRBV27 to TRBJ1-6; TRBD1 agrees at 9 bases. Germline V gene sequence: CDR1 MNHEY, CDR2 SMNVEV (reference sequence). This CDR3 is built from 14 residues.

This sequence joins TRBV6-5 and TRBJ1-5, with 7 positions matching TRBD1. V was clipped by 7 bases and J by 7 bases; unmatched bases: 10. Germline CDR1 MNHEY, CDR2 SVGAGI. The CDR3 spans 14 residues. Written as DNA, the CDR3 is TGTGCCAGCACCCAGGGGGGAGGAGGGCAGCCCCAGCATTTT. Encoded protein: CASTQGGGGQPQHF.

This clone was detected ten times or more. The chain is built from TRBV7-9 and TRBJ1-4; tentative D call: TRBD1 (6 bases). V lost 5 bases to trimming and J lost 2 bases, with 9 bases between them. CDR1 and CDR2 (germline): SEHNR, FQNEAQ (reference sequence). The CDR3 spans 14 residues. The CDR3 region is CASSRGGTNEKLFF. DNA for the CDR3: TGTGCCAGCAGCAGGGGGGGGACTAATGAAAAACTGTTTTTT.

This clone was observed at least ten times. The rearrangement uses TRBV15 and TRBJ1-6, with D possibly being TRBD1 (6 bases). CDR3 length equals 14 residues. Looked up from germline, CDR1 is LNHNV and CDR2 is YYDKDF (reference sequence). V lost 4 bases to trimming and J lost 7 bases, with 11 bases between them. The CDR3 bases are TGTGCCACCAGCATGGACAGAAAAAATTCACCCCTCCACTTT. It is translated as CATSMDRKNSPLHF.

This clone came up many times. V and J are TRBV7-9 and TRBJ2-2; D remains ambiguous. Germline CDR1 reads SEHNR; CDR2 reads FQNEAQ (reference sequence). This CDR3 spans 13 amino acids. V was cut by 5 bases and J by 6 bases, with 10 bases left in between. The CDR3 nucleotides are TGTGCCAGCAGCCCCGTTTCCGCCGGGGAGCTGTTTTTT. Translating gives CASSPVSAGELFF.

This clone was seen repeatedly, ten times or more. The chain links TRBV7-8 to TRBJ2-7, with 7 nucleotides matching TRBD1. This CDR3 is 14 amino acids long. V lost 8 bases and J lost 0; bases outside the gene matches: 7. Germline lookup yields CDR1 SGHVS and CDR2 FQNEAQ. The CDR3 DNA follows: TGTGCCAGCCGATCCTCAGGGGGCTCCTACGAGCAGTACTTC. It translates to CASRSSGGSYEQYF.

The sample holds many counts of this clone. This chain's CDR3 is CASSTTGNTEAFF. The CDR3 nucleotides read TGTGCCAGCTCAACGACAGGGAACACTGAAGCTTTCTTT. The gene calls are TRBV18 and TRBJ1-1; a possible D gene is TRBD1 (6 bases). The germline V gene has CDR1 KGHSH and CDR2 LQKENI. Trimming took off 5 bases at V and 1 base at J, with 8 bases between the two ends. CDR3 length equals 13 residues.

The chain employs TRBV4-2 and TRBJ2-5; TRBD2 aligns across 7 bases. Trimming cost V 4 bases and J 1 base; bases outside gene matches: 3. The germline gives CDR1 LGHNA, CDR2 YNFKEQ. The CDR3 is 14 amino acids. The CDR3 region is CASSPGLVQETQYF. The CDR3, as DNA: TGTGCCAGCAGCCCCGGACTAGTCCAAGAGACCCAGTACTTC.

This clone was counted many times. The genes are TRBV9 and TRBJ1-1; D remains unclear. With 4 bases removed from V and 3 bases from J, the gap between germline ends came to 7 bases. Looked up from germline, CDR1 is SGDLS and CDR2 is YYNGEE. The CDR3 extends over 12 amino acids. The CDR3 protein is CASSHSDTEAFF. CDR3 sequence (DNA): TGTGCCAGCAGCCATTCGGACACTGAAGCTTTCTTT.